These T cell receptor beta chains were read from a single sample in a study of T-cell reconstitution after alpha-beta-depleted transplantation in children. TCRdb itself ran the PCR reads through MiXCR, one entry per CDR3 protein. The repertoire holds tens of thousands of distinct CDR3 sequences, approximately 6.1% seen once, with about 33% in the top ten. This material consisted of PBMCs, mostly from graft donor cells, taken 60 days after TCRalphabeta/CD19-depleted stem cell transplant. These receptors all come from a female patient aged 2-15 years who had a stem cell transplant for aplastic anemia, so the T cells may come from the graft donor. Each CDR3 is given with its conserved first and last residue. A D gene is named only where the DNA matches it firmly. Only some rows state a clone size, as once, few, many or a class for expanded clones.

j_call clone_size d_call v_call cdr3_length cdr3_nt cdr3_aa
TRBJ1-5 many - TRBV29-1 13 TGCAGCGTTGAGGCGGGAGCCAATCAGCCCCAGCATTTT CSVEAGANQPQHF
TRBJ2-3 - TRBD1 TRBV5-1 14 TGCGCCAGCACCCTCGGGACAGCGAAAGATACGCAGTATTTT CASTLGTAKDTQYF
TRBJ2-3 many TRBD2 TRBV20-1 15 TGCAGTGCTACCCCACTAGCGATCAGCACAGATACGCAGTATTTT CSATPLAISTDTQYF
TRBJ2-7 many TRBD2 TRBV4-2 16 TGTGCCAGCAGCCAAAATTGGGCTAGCGGGTCCTACGAGCAGTACTTC CASSQNWASGSYEQYF
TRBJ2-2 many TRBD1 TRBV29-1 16 TGCAGCGTTGGTTTGGTAGGGACAGTCGACACCGGGGAGCTGTTTTTT CSVGLVGTVDTGELFF
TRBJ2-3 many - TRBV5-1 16 TGCGCCAGCAGCTTAAGACCCACCGGGGAGACAGATACGCAGTATTTT CASSLRPTGETDTQYF
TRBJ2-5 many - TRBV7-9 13 TGTGCCAGCAGCTTAATGAAGGGGGAGACCCAGTACTTC CASSLMKGETQYF
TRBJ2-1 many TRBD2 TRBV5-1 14 TGCGCCAGCAGCCTAGGGACTAGTTGGAATGAGCAGTTCTTC CASSLGTSWNEQFF
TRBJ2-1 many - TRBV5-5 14 TGTGCCAGCAGCTTTAATCTAGCTGTCAATGAGCAGTTCTTC CASSFNLAVNEQFF
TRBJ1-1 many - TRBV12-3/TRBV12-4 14 TGTGCCAGCAGTTTTGGACAGCGTAACACTGAAGCTTTCTTT CASSFGQRNTEAFF
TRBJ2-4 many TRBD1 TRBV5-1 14 TGCGCCAGCAGCCTATTACAGGGGCGTGGCATTCAGTACTTC CASSLLQGRGIQYF
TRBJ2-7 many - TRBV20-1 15 TGCAGTGCTAGAGATCGTCGGACACCTGCCGCCGAGCAGTACTTC CSARDRRTPAAEQYF
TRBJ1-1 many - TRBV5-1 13 TGCGCCAGCAGCTTTCAGGGTGTCGCTGAAGCTTTCTTT CASSFQGVAEAFF
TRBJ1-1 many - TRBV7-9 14 TGTGCCAGCAGCTCGGCTGAATTCGGCACTGAAGCTTTCTTT CASSSAEFGTEAFF
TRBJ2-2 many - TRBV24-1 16 TGTGCCACCAGTCGGTCGTCGGGAGCGAACACCGGGGAGCTGTTTTTT CATSRSSGANTGELFF
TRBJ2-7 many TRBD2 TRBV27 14 TGTGCCAGCAGTTTCAAGCGGGGGGCGGGCGAGCAGTACTTC CASSFKRGAGEQYF
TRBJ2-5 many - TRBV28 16 TGTGCCAGCAGTTGGGGAACTCAAGGAGGCCAAGAGACCCAGTACTTC CASSWGTQGGQETQYF
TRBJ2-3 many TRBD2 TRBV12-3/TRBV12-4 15 TGTGCCAGCAGACCCCCCGGGACTATCGCAGATACGCAGTATTTT CASRPPGTIADTQYF
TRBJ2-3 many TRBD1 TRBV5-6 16 TGTGCCAGCAGCTCCGGCCTCAGGGGGCTCACAGATACGCAGTATTTT CASSSGLRGLTDTQYF
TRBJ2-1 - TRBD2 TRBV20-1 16 TGCAGTGCTGGACAATATGCGGGACTAGGCGGGAATGAGCAGTTCTTC CSAGQYAGLGGNEQFF
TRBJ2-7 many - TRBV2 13 TGTGCCAGCAATTCTGGCTTGGGGCGAGAGCAGTACTTC CASNSGLGREQYF
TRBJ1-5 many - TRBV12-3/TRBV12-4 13 TGTGCCAGCAGTTTAGGTGGGGGTCAGCCCCAGCATTTT CASSLGGGQPQHF
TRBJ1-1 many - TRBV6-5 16 TGTGCCAGCAGTTACGGGGCAGGGCGTATGAACACTGAAGCTTTCTTT CASSYGAGRMNTEAFF